This note documents a single T cell receptor (beta chain) sequence. Its target is not known. This record comes from a study of cytotoxic CD8 clonotypes in ibrutinib-treated CLL. On the study more broadly: The subjects consisted of roughly twelve relapsed/refractory and some 14 treatment-naive individuals, with 17 to 18 IGHV unmutated. General study results and limits: Once treatment began, public clonotypes, which were uncommon, contracted or stayed stable.

Some clones are missing from TCRdb's copy, which holds only in-frame ones; the method was immunoSEQ multiplex PCR. The repertoire holds around 150,000 clones, with 80% as singletons. Germline V gene data show CDR1 as SGHTA and CDR2 as FQGTGA. V trimming: 5 bases; J trimming: 4 bases; junction bases outside the gene matches: 9. This CDR3 is built from 15 residues. The chain employs TRBV7-3 and TRBJ1-2; 8 bases are shared with TRBD1. The TCR sequence derives from a human donor with chronic lymphocytic leukemia. The source was PBMCs, collected after 36 months of ibrutinib treatment. The CDR3, as DNA: TGTGCCAGCAGCCCTCAGGACAGGGCGATCTATGGCTACACCTTC. The encoded protein is CASSPQDRAIYGYTF.